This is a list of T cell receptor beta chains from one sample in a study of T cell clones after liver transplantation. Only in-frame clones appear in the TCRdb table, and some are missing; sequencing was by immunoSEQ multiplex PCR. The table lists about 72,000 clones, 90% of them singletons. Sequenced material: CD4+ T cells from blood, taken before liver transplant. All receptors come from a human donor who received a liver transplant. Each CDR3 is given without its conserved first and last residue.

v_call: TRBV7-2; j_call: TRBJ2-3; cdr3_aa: ASSLRRVETNTQY
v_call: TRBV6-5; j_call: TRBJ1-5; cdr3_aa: ASSYSRDASNQPQH
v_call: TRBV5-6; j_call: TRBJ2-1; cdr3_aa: ASRSNYNEQF
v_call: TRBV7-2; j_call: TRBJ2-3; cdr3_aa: ASSSGTSGRYGTQY
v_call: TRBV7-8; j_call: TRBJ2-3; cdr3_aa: ASSSGLAAGTDTQY
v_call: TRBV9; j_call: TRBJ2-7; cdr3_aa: ASSPRVGGVGEQY
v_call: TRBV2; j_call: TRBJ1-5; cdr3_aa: ASSFGSGDNQPQH
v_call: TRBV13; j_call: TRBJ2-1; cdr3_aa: ASSFSGASLEQF
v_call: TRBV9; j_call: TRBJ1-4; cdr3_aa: ASSVAPSDAEKLF
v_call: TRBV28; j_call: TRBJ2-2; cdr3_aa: ASSEGSLGELF
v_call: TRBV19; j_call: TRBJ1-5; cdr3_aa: ASSSLGGNQPQH
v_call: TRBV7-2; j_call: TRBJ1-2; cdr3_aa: ASSPRPRYGYT
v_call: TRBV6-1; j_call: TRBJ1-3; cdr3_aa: ASSAVWGFGNTIY
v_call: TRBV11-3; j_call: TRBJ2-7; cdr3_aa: ASSLDFYEQY
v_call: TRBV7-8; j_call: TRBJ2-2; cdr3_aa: ASSVSGANTGELF
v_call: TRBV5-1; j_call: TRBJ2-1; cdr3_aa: ASSSATSGIVNEQF
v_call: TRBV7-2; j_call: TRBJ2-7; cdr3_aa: ASSLRASGSSSYEQY
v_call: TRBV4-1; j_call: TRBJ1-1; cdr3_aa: ASSQDSRGLAAF
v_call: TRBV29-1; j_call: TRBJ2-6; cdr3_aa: SFRGGVSGANVLT
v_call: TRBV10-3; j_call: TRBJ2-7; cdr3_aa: AISESREIGEQY
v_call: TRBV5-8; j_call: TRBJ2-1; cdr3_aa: ASHPRQGGGEQF
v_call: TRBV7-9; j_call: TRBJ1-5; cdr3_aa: ASSLTGVGQPQH
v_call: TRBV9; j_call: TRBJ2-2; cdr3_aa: ASSATPGQGAAGELF
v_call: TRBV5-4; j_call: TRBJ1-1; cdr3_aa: ASSLDRGLTEAF
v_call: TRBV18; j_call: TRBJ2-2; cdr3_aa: ASSAQSIANTGELF
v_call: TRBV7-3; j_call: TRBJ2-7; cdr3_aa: ASSLMGTGGYEQY
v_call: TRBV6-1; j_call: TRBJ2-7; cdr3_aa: ASSEAPWYEQY
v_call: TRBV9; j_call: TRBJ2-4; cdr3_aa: ASSVGTKNIQY
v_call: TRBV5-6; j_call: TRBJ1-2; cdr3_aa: ASSLWMGVNGYT
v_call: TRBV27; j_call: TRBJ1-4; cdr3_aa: ASSLSQGRNEKLF
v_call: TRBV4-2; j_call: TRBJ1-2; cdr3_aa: ASSQALDGYGYT
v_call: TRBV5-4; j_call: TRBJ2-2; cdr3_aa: ASRTGQTGTGELF
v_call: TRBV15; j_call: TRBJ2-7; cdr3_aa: ATSRGVSYEQY
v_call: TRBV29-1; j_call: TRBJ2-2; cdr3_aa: SATRGLGNTGELF
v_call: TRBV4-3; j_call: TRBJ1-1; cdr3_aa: ASSLVASTEAF
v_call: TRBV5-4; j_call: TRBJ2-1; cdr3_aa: ASSPDAGLAAYNEQF
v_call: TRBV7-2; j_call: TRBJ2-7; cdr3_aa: ASSLRPGAIRYEQY
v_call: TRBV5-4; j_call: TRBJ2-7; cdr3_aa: ASSLGGRAVEQY
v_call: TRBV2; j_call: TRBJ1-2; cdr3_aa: ASSESEYGYT
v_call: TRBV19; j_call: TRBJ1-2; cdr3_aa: ASSTGQGSTGYT
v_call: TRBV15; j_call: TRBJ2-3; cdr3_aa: ATSLLGRADTQY
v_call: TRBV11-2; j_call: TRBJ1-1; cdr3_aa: ASSLDSRVTVNTEAF
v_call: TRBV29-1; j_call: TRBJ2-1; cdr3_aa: SVNGLALARRNEQF
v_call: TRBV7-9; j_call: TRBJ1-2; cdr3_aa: ASSLTQGRTGYT
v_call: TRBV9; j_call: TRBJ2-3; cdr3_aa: ASSNSGGSTDTQY
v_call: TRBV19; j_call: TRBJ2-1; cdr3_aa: ASSIGNGPYNEQF
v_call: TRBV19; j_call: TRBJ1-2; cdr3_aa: ASRIRQGDSYT
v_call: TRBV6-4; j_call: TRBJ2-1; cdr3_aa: ASSDSGREQF
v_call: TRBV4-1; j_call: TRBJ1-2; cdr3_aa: ASSQVIGPNYGYT
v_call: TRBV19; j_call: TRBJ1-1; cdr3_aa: ASQGFSNTEAF
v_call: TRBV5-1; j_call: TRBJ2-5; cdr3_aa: ASSLGLAGPQETQY
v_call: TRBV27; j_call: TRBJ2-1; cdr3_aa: ASSLYRLERNSYNEQF
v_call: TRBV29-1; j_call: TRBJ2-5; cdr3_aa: SVDGSQETQY
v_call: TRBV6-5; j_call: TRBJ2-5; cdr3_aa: ASSYSSAPGKTQY